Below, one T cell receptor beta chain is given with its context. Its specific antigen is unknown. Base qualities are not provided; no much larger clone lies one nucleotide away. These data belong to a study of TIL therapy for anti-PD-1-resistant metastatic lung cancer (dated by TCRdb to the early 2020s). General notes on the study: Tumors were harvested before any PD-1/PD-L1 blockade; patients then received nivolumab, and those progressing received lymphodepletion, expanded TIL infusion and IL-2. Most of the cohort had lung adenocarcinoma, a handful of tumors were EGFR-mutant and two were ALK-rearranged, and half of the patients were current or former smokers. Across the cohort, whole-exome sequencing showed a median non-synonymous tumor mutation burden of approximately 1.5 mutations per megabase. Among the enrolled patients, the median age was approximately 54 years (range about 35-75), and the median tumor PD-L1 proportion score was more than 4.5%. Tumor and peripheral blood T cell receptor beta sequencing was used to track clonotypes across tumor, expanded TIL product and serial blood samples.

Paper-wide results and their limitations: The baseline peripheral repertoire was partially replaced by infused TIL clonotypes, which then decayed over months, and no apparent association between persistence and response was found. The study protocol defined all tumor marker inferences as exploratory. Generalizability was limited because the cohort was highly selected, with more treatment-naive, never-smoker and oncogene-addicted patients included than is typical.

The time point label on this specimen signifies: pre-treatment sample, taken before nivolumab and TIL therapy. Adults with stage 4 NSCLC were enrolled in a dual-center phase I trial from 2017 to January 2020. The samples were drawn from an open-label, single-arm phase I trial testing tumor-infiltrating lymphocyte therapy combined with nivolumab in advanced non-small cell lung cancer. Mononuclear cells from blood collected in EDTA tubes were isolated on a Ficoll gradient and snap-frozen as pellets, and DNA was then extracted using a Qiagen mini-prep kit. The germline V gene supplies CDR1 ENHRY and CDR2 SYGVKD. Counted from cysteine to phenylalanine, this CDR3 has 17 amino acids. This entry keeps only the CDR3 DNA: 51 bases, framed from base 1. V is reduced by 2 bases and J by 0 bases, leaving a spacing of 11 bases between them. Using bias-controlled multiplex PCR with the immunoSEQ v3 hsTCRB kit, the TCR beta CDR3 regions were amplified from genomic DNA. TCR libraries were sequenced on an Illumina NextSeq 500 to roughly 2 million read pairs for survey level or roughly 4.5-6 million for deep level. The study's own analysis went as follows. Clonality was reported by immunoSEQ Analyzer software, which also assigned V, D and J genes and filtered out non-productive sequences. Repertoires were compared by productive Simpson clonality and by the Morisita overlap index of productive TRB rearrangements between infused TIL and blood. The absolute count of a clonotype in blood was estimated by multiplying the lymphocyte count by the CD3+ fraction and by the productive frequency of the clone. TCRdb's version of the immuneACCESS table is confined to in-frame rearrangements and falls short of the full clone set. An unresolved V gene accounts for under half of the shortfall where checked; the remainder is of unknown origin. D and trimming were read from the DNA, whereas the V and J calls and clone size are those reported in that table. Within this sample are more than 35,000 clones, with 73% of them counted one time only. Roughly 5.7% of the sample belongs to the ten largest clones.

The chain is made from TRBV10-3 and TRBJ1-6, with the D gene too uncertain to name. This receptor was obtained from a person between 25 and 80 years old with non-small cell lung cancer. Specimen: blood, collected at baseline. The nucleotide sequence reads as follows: TGTGCCATCAGTGAGATCTGGGCGAGCTCCTATAATTCACCCCTCCACTTT. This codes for CAISEIWASSYNSPLHF.